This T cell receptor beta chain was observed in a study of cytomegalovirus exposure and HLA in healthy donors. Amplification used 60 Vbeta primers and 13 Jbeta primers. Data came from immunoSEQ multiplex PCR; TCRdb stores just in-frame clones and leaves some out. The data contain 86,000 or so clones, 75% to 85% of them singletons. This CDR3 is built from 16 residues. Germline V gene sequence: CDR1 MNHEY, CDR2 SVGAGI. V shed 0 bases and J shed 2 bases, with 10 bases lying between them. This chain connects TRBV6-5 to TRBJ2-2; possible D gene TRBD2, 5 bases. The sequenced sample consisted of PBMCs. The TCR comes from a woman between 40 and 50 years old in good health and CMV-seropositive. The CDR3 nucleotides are TGTGCCAGCAGTTACTCTCCTAGCATCAACACCGGGGAGCTGTTTTTT. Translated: CASSYSPSINTGELFF.